The rows below give T cell receptor beta chains drawn from one sample of a study of beta chain features in type 1 diabetes. Clones were read by immunoSEQ multiplex PCR, and TCRdb kept only the in-frame ones, dropping some. The data contain some 640,000 clones, 11% to 15% of them singletons. Sequencing input: naive CD4+ T cells from blood. These receptors all stem from a man in his late teens or twenties with type 1 diabetes. Both conserved end residues are part of each CDR3. A D gene is named only where the DNA matches it firmly. Size is stated for part of the rows, as once, few or many counts, or as a class when the clone is expanded.

size: NA; V: TRBV30; J: TRBJ2-1; D: NA; DNA: TGTGCCTGGGCTATCCTTCTCGATTACAATGAGCAGTTCTTC; CDR3: CAWAILLDYNEQFF
size: NA; V: TRBV9; J: TRBJ1-3; D: NA; DNA: TGTGCCAGCAGCGTAGGAAGGGAGCCATCAACCTCTGGAAACACCATATATTTT; CDR3: CASSVGREPSTSGNTIYF
size: NA; V: TRBV5-6; J: TRBJ1-2; D: NA; DNA: TGTGCCAGCAGCCGGACAGTCTATGGCTACACCTTC; CDR3: CASSRTVYGYTF
size: few; V: TRBV28; J: TRBJ1-5; D: TRBD1; DNA: TGTGCCAGCAGACAGGGGGCTCGGCAGCCCCAGCATTTT; CDR3: CASRQGARQPQHF
size: few; V: TRBV7-3; J: TRBJ2-4; D: NA; DNA: TGTGCCAGCACCGAGCCACTAGCCAAAAACATTCAGTACTTC; CDR3: CASTEPLAKNIQYF
size: NA; V: TRBV28; J: TRBJ2-7; D: NA; DNA: TGTGCCAGCAGTTTAACGTCACCCGATTACGAGCAGTACTTC; CDR3: CASSLTSPDYEQYF
size: NA; V: TRBV5-4; J: TRBJ2-2; D: TRBD1; DNA: TGTGCCAGCAGCTTGACAGGGGATAACCGGGAGCTGTTTTTT; CDR3: CASSLTGDNRELFF
size: few; V: TRBV7-2; J: TRBJ1-3; D: NA; DNA: TGTGCCAGCAGCCCTCACCAGTCCGGAAACACCATATATTTT; CDR3: CASSPHQSGNTIYF
size: few; V: TRBV27; J: TRBJ1-3; D: TRBD1; DNA: TGTGCCAGCAGTCTCAGGGGGGCCTCTGGAAACACCATATATTTT; CDR3: CASSLRGASGNTIYF
size: few; V: TRBV12-5; J: TRBJ1-1; D: NA; DNA: TGTGCTAGTGGTTTAGGATCGTACACTGAAGCTTTCTTT; CDR3: CASGLGSYTEAFF
size: NA; V: TRBV6-6; J: TRBJ2-1; D: NA; DNA: TGTGCCGCCTCTTTCGGGGGACAGACCTACAATGAGCAGTTCTTC; CDR3: CAASFGGQTYNEQFF
size: NA; V: TRBV6-1; J: TRBJ1-2; D: TRBD1; DNA: TGTGCCAGCAGTGTAAACCTTCAGGGGGCGAGGGGCTACACCTTC; CDR3: CASSVNLQGARGYTF
size: few; V: TRBV10-3; J: TRBJ2-1; D: TRBD2; DNA: TGTGCCATCAGTGTTACTAGCGGGGGTTACAATGAGCAGTTCTTC; CDR3: CAISVTSGGYNEQFF
size: NA; V: TRBV5-4; J: TRBJ1-1; D: TRBD1; DNA: TGTGCCAGCAGCGGGACCGGACAGGGTGCCGTGGAAGCTTTCTTT; CDR3: CASSGTGQGAVEAFF
size: few; V: TRBV19; J: TRBJ2-1; D: NA; DNA: TGTGCCAGTAGTACCATCTCCGGGGAGCAGTTCTTC; CDR3: CASSTISGEQFF
size: few; V: TRBV25-1; J: TRBJ1-4; D: TRBD1; DNA: TGTGCCAGCAGTGCCGCCGGTGGACAGGGGGCTCATGAAAAACTGTTTTTT; CDR3: CASSAAGGQGAHEKLFF
size: few; V: TRBV28; J: TRBJ1-1; D: NA; DNA: TGTGCCAGCAGCCCGGGGACGGTGAACACTGAAGCTTTCTTT; CDR3: CASSPGTVNTEAFF
size: few; V: TRBV18; J: TRBJ2-1; D: NA; DNA: TGTGCCAGCTCCCTTGACTCTACGCGGGCCAATGAGCAGTTCTTC; CDR3: CASSLDSTRANEQFF
size: NA; V: TRBV7-2; J: TRBJ1-1; D: NA; DNA: TGTGCCAGCAGCTTAGGGGCAGGGTCGGTTGATACTTTCTTT; CDR3: CASSLGAGSVDTFF
size: few; V: TRBV9; J: TRBJ2-3; D: TRBD2; DNA: TGTGCCAGCACTAAAGAGGGGCTAGCGGGGGACGGGGATACGCAGTATTTT; CDR3: CASTKEGLAGDGDTQYF
size: NA; V: TRBV30; J: TRBJ1-1; D: NA; DNA: TGTGCCTGGAGTCGGGACTTTGAGGCTGAAGCTTTCTTT; CDR3: CAWSRDFEAEAFF
size: few; V: TRBV30; J: TRBJ1-1; D: NA; DNA: TGTGCCTGGATAGCGGCAGTTGAAGCTTTCTTT; CDR3: CAWIAAVEAFF
size: NA; V: TRBV28; J: TRBJ1-5; D: NA; DNA: TGTGCCAGCAGTTTGAGTTCTGGAGGCGTCTCACAGCCCCAGCATTTT; CDR3: CASSLSSGGVSQPQHF
size: NA; V: TRBV4-2; J: TRBJ2-7; D: TRBD2; DNA: TGTGCCAGCAGCCAAGAACTAGCGGGGTGGTACGAGCAGTACTTC; CDR3: CASSQELAGWYEQYF
size: few; V: TRBV6-5; J: TRBJ1-5; D: NA; DNA: TGTGCCAGCAGTTTGGGACCCTCAACGGGGCCCCAGCATTTT; CDR3: CASSLGPSTGPQHF
size: few; V: TRBV10-3; J: TRBJ2-1; D: TRBD2; DNA: TGTGCCATCAGTAGCGGGGCCTCGGGAAGCTCCTACAATGAGCAGTTCTTC; CDR3: CAISSGASGSSYNEQFF
size: few; V: TRBV30; J: TRBJ2-2; D: TRBD2; DNA: TGTGCCTGGAGTGTACTAGCGGAGATCACCGGGGAGCTGTTTTTT; CDR3: CAWSVLAEITGELFF
size: NA; V: TRBV20-1; J: TRBJ1-2; D: NA; DNA: TGCAGTGCTAGGAGCGGGGGGACCACCTTC; CDR3: CSARSGGTTF
size: NA; V: TRBV7-2; J: TRBJ1-2; D: NA; DNA: TGTGCCAGCAGCTGGGATTGGGGCTCTACTAACTATGGCTACACCTTC; CDR3: CASSWDWGSTNYGYTF
size: NA; V: TRBV5-1; J: TRBJ2-2; D: TRBD2; DNA: TGCGCCAGCAGCTTGTCGTCTAGCGGGGTGAGCGGGGAGCTGTTTTTT; CDR3: CASSLSSSGVSGELFF
size: few; V: TRBV29-1; J: TRBJ2-3; D: NA; DNA: TGCAGCGTTGAACGGATTACAGATACGCAGTATTTT; CDR3: CSVERITDTQYF
size: few; V: TRBV18; J: TRBJ2-1; D: NA; DNA: TGTGCCAGCTCACACGAACCCGGTTTAGGGCACAATGAGCAGTTCTTC; CDR3: CASSHEPGLGHNEQFF
size: NA; V: TRBV4-1; J: TRBJ2-3; D: NA; DNA: TGCGCCAGCAGCCAAGCGGGCCTCTACACAGATACGCAGTATTTT; CDR3: CASSQAGLYTDTQYF
size: NA; V: TRBV5-6; J: TRBJ1-2; D: NA; DNA: TGTGCCAGCAGCCCGGCCCCAGCGAACTATGGCTACACCTTC; CDR3: CASSPAPANYGYTF
size: few; V: TRBV6-5; J: TRBJ2-1; D: NA; DNA: TGTGCCAGCAGTTACGGGCAGGGGCGGAATGAGCAGTTCTTC; CDR3: CASSYGQGRNEQFF
size: NA; V: TRBV5-5; J: TRBJ2-5; D: TRBD2; DNA: TGTGCCAGCAGCTTCCGACTAGCGGGAGGGCCTTGGGAGACCCAGTACTTC; CDR3: CASSFRLAGGPWETQYF
size: NA; V: TRBV6-5; J: TRBJ2-3; D: TRBD1; DNA: TGTGCCAGCAGCCAACGCGACAGGGTGTATTTT; CDR3: CASSQRDRVYF
size: NA; V: TRBV30; J: TRBJ1-1; D: NA; DNA: TGTGCTTCCGGCTCAACGAACACTGAAGCTTTCTTT; CDR3: CASGSTNTEAFF
size: few; V: TRBV27; J: TRBJ2-1; D: TRBD1; DNA: TGTGCCAGCAGTTTATCCGGGACAGGGTTCTACAATGAGCAGTTCTTC; CDR3: CASSLSGTGFYNEQFF
size: few; V: TRBV5-4; J: TRBJ2-5; D: TRBD2; DNA: TGTGCCAGCAGGGCAGCGGGGGGGCCGGGGGAGACCCAGTACTTC; CDR3: CASRAAGGPGETQYF
size: NA; V: TRBV25-1; J: TRBJ2-3; D: NA; DNA: TGTGCCAGCAGTGTCACAGGGAGCACAGATACGCAGTATTTT; CDR3: CASSVTGSTDTQYF
size: few; V: TRBV18; J: TRBJ1-1; D: NA; DNA: TGTGCCAGCTCCCCCCGAAGTGCGGACACTGAAGCTTTCTTT; CDR3: CASSPRSADTEAFF
size: few; V: TRBV11-2; J: TRBJ2-3; D: TRBD1; DNA: TGTGCCAGCAGCTTAGGAGGGGGCCAAGATACGCAGTATTTT; CDR3: CASSLGGGQDTQYF
size: few; V: TRBV14; J: TRBJ2-3; D: TRBD2; DNA: TGTGCCAGCAGCCTAGCGGGAGGGACAGATACGCAGTATTTT; CDR3: CASSLAGGTDTQYF
size: NA; V: TRBV30; J: TRBJ2-7; D: TRBD1; DNA: TGTGCCTGGAGGCGGACAGGGTCCTACGAGCAGTACTTC; CDR3: CAWRRTGSYEQYF
size: few; V: TRBV29-1; J: TRBJ2-5; D: NA; DNA: TGCAGCGTCGCATTTACAGAGGGGGGAGAGACCCAGTACTTC; CDR3: CSVAFTEGGETQYF
size: few; V: TRBV30; J: TRBJ2-1; D: TRBD2; DNA: TGTGCCTGGAGTGTGCTAGCGGGGGGGAATGAGCAGTTCTTC; CDR3: CAWSVLAGGNEQFF
size: NA; V: TRBV7-9; J: TRBJ1-5; D: NA; DNA: TGTGCCAGCAGCCCGGAGGGCCTCGATCAGCCCCAGCATTTT; CDR3: CASSPEGLDQPQHF
size: NA; V: TRBV19; J: TRBJ2-7; D: TRBD2; DNA: TGTGCCAGTAGTATTGCTAGCGGGGGATACGAGCAGTACTTC; CDR3: CASSIASGGYEQYF
size: few; V: TRBV6-1; J: TRBJ1-2; D: NA; DNA: TGTGCCAGCAGTGAAGCGCGGAAGGTCTATGGCTACACCTTC; CDR3: CASSEARKVYGYTF
size: few; V: TRBV2; J: TRBJ2-7; D: NA; DNA: TGTGCCAGCCGGGCGGCTCCTGAGCAGTACTTC; CDR3: CASRAAPEQYF
size: few; V: TRBV28; J: TRBJ1-2; D: NA; DNA: TGTGCCAGCAGTTCCCCGGGGAACTATGGCTACACCTTC; CDR3: CASSSPGNYGYTF
size: NA; V: TRBV7-2; J: TRBJ2-1; D: TRBD2; DNA: TGTGCCAGCAGCTTAGTCATCGGGGGGAGAGATCCGTTCTTC; CDR3: CASSLVIGGRDPFF
size: NA; V: TRBV2; J: TRBJ1-5; D: NA; DNA: TGTGCCAGCAGGGGGTCCCAGGGGAATCATCAGCCCCAGCATTTT; CDR3: CASRGSQGNHQPQHF
size: NA; V: TRBV7-9; J: TRBJ2-1; D: TRBD2; DNA: TGTGCCAGCTTCCTAGCGGGGGTTGACAATGAGCAGTTCTTC; CDR3: CASFLAGVDNEQFF
size: NA; V: TRBV2; J: TRBJ1-5; D: NA; DNA: TGTGCCAGCAGAGAAGTATCTAGCAATCAGCCCCAGCATTTT; CDR3: CASREVSSNQPQHF
size: NA; V: TRBV29-1; J: TRBJ1-2; D: TRBD1; DNA: TGCAGCGTTGCGAGAAATCCGGGACAGGGGGCCTATGGCTACACCTTC; CDR3: CSVARNPGQGAYGYTF